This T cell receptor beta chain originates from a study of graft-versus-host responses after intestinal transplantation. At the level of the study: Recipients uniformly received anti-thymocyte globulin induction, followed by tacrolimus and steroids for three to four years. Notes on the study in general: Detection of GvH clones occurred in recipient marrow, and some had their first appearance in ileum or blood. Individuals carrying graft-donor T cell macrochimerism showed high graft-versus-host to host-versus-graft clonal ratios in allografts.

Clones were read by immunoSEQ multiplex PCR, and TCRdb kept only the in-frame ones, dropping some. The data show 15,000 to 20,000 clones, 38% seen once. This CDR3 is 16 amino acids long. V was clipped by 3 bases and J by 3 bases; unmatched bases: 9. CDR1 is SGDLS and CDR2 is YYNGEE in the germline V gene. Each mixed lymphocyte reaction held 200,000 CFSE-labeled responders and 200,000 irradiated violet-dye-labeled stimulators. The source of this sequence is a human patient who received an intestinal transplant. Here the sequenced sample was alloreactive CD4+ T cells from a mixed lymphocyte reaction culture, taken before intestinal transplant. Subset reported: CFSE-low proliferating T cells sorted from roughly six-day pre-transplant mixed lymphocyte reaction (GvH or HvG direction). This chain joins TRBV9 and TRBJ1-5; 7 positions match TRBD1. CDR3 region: CASSAGATGFNQPQHF. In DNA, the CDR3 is TGTGCCAGCAGCGCTGGGGCGACAGGGTTCAATCAGCCCCAGCATTTT.